This section outlines one T cell receptor (beta chain) sequence together with its context. Its antigen is unknown. This entry belongs to a study of blood T cells in healthy people across ages. The CDR3 runs 12 residues. The germline gives CDR1 SGHTA, CDR2 FQGNSA. The V end lost 0 bases, the J end lost 6 bases, and 5 bases lay between the germline ends. Primers used in a second PCR of about 7 to 12 cycles were a sample-barcoded 5' primer and a J-beta primer mix. Tagging of each cDNA molecule was performed by a template-switch adaptor with 12 random nucleotides. TCRdb reprocessed the 5' RACE reads with MiXCR, giving one entry per CDR3 protein. The repertoire holds over a million distinct CDR3 sequences, with roughly 60% as singletons. Regarding the study as a whole: Unsorted PBMCs blocked a conclusive comparison of naive and antigen-experienced cells. A greater number of naive CD4+ cells and higher diversity distinguished long-lived donors from aged donors.

Total RNA was isolated from each sample in quantities of at least 6 micrograms. This TCR was recovered from a man younger than 30 in good health. Specimen: blood. The V gene is TRBV7-2, the J gene TRBJ1-2, with D unresolved. As DNA, the CDR3 is TGTGCCAGCAGCTTAGCGTCTCATGGCTACACCTTC. This codes for CASSLASHGYTF.